The rows below give T cell receptor beta chains drawn from one sample of a study of patients and donors after allogeneic stem cell transplantation. TCRdb independently ran MiXCR on the RT-PCR reads; one entry per CDR3 protein. The table includes tens of thousands of distinct CDR3 sequences, roughly 4.9% detected once. Specimen: blood, either unsorted or a sorted T cell fraction (not recorded which). The receptors come from a human donor who was either an allogeneic HSCT recipient or a stem cell or donor lymphocyte infusion donor (not recorded which). It is not recorded whose cells these are; they may come from a transplant donor. Each CDR3 is given with its conserved first and last residue. The D gene is left open where the match is weak. Expanded clones get a size class; other rows say once, few or many, or leave the size out.

D gene	J gene	V gene	clone size	CDR3 protein	CDR3 DNA
-	TRBJ1-5	TRBV12-3/TRBV12-4	many	CASSLGGDNQPQHF	TGTGCCAGCAGTTTAGGGGGGGATAATCAGCCCCAGCATTTT
-	TRBJ1-1	TRBV11-2	many	CASRHDEVIAFF	TGTGCCAGCAGACATGACGAGGTAATAGCTTTCTTT
TRBD2	TRBJ2-1	TRBV5-6	many	CASSPGPTTSGELNEQFF	TGTGCCAGCAGCCCTGGCCCAACGACTAGCGGGGAGTTAAATGAGCAGTTCTTC
TRBD2	TRBJ2-1	TRBV7-2	medium-sized	CASSLEAGGEQFF	TGTGCCAGCAGCTTAGAAGCGGGAGGAGAGCAGTTCTTC
-	TRBJ2-7	TRBV18	-	CASSRDHRGPLEQYF	TGTGCCAGCTCACGAGACCATCGGGGCCCGCTAGAGCAGTACTTC
-	TRBJ1-2	TRBV6-1	few	CASGVGTRYGYTF	TGTGCCAGCGGGGTCGGCACCCGCTATGGCTACACCTTC
TRBD1	TRBJ1-1	TRBV2	many	CASEEAGGYGTRMNTEAFF	TGTGCCAGCGAAGAAGCAGGGGGCTATGGGACGAGAATGAACACTGAAGCTTTCTTT
TRBD1	TRBJ2-1	TRBV10-3	-	CARDRGSSNEQFF	TGTGCCCGAGACAGGGGGTCCAGCAATGAGCAGTTCTTC
TRBD2	TRBJ2-3	TRBV18	few	CASSRSGGASYTQYF	TGTGCCAGCTCACGTAGCGGGGGGGCCTCGTATACGCAGTATTTT
-	TRBJ2-7	TRBV9	many	CASSISERTSYEQYF	TGTGCCAGCAGCATAAGCGAGCGGACCTCCTACGAGCAGTACTTC
-	TRBJ2-1	TRBV12-3/TRBV12-4	many	CASSSYDPSSYNEQFF	TGTGCCAGCAGTTCCTATGATCCCAGCTCCTACAATGAGCAGTTCTTC
-	TRBJ2-3	TRBV12-3/TRBV12-4	many	CASQWVASTDTQYF	TGTGCCAGCCAATGGGTTGCTAGCACAGATACGCAGTATTTT
-	TRBJ2-7	TRBV20-1	many	CSARDLGGPLNEQYF	TGCAGTGCTAGAGATCTTGGAGGGCCATTGAACGAGCAGTACTTC
TRBD2	TRBJ2-7	TRBV20-1	many	CSAPGRNREQYF	TGCAGTGCTCCCGGGAGGAATCGCGAGCAGTACTTC
TRBD1	TRBJ2-7	TRBV5-1	many	CASSLGQGPYEQYF	TGCGCCAGCAGCTTGGGACAGGGTCCCTACGAGCAGTACTTC
-	TRBJ1-4	TRBV5-1	many	CASSLEPGANEKLFF	TGCGCCAGCAGCTTGGAACCCGGGGCTAATGAAAAACTGTTTTTT
TRBD1	TRBJ1-1	TRBV5-1	many	CASSSGQVGEAFF	TGCGCCAGCAGCTCTGGACAGGTCGGGGAAGCTTTCTTT
-	TRBJ2-1	TRBV6-5	many	CASSYTRGNEQFF	TGTGCCAGCAGTTATACCAGGGGCAATGAGCAGTTCTTC
TRBD1	TRBJ1-1	TRBV7-2	many	CASSPRQGGTEAFF	TGTGCCAGCAGCCCTCGACAGGGGGGGACTGAAGCTTTCTTT
TRBD2	TRBJ2-3	TRBV11-2	few	CASSLSTSGGAGTQYF	TGTGCCAGCAGCTTGTCGACTAGCGGGGGGGCCGGTACGCAGTATTTT
TRBD1	TRBJ1-1	TRBV7-3	few	CASSPTGAGTEAFF	TGTGCCAGCAGCCCGACAGGGGCAGGGACTGAAGCTTTCTTT
-	TRBJ2-1	TRBV6-4	many	CASRLEESSEQFF	TGTGCCAGCAGACTGGAGGAATCCAGTGAGCAGTTCTTC
-	TRBJ1-5	TRBV5-5	many	CASSLDTQKPQHF	TGTGCCAGCAGCTTGGACACTCAGAAGCCCCAGCATTTT
TRBD1	TRBJ2-7	TRBV9	many	CASSVSNRDSSYEQYF	TGTGCCAGCAGCGTTAGCAACCGGGACAGCTCCTACGAGCAGTACTTC
-	TRBJ1-2	TRBV9	-	CASSEAPTANYGYTF	TGTGCCAGCAGCGAGGCCCCGACAGCAAACTATGGCTACACCTTC
-	TRBJ1-2	TRBV20-1	many	CSARDKGAGSFGYGYTF	TGCAGTGCTAGAGATAAGGGCGCAGGATCATTCGGCTATGGCTACACCTTC
TRBD2	TRBJ2-7	TRBV20-1	-	CSAPIAGGDEQYF	TGCAGTGCTCCTATAGCGGGGGGAGACGAGCAGTACTTC
-	TRBJ2-7	TRBV3-1	many	CASSHNRVRYEQYF	TGTGCCAGCAGCCATAATCGGGTCCGCTACGAGCAGTACTTC
TRBD1	TRBJ1-2	TRBV9	many	CASSPGQGDYGYTF	TGTGCCAGCAGCCCTGGACAGGGGGATTATGGCTACACCTTC
TRBD1	TRBJ1-1	TRBV10-1	many	CASSESGSGGTEAFF	TGCGCCAGCAGTGAGTCGGGGTCAGGGGGCACTGAAGCTTTCTTT
-	TRBJ1-5	TRBV28	many	CASSSVGHNQPQHF	TGTGCCAGCAGTTCCGTCGGGCACAATCAGCCCCAGCATTTT
-	TRBJ1-1	TRBV7-9	many	CASRGSGNTEAFF	TGTGCCAGCAGGGGATCGGGGAACACTGAAGCTTTCTTT
-	TRBJ1-5	TRBV27	many	CASSPRGGNQPQHF	TGTGCCAGCAGTCCCCGGGGAGGGAATCAGCCCCAGCATTTT
-	TRBJ2-2	TRBV24-1	many	CATRGRSNTGELFF	TGTGCCACCCGTGGGCGTTCGAACACCGGGGAGCTGTTTTTT
-	TRBJ2-1	TRBV5-1	many	CASSFQTSNNEQFF	TGCGCCAGCAGCTTCCAGACTAGTAACAATGAGCAGTTCTTC
-	TRBJ1-4	TRBV7-8	many	CASSGRVATNEKLFF	TGTGCCAGCAGCGGGAGGGTAGCAACTAATGAAAAACTGTTTTTT
TRBD2	TRBJ2-7	TRBV12-3/TRBV12-4	medium-sized	CASSLERGSYEQYF	TGTGCCAGCAGTTTAGAGCGGGGCTCCTACGAGCAGTACTTC
TRBD2	TRBJ2-1	TRBV20-1	many	CSAERGDYNEQFF	TGCAGTGCTGAGCGGGGGGACTACAATGAGCAGTTCTTC
-	TRBJ2-5	TRBV19	-	CASSTRRDTGTQYF	TGTGCCAGTAGTACCAGACGGGACACGGGGACCCAGTACTTC
-	TRBJ2-1	TRBV7-2	many	CASSIRGGSYNEQFF	TGTGCCAGCAGCATCAGGGGGGGCTCCTACAATGAGCAGTTCTTC
-	TRBJ2-1	TRBV7-2	few	CASSLGPVGQIF	TGTGCCAGCAGCTTGGGTCCGGTTGGGCAGATCTTC
TRBD1	TRBJ2-1	TRBV10-2	few	CASRQGAVRDEQFF	TGCGCCAGCAGACAGGGGGCCGTGAGGGATGAGCAGTTCTTC
TRBD1	TRBJ1-2	TRBV7-9	many	CASSLPSGQLNYGYTF	TGTGCCAGCAGCTTACCTTCGGGACAGTTAAACTATGGCTACACCTTC
-	TRBJ2-3	TRBV19	many	CASSERDPADTQYF	TGTGCCAGTAGTGAGAGGGATCCGGCAGATACGCAGTATTTT
-	TRBJ2-7	TRBV6-1	-	CATLDRWSSSDEQYF	TGTGCCACCTTAGACAGGTGGTCCTCTAGCGACGAGCAGTACTTC
TRBD2	TRBJ2-5	TRBV12-3/TRBV12-4	many	CASRGTSHGGETQYF	TGTGCCAGCAGGGGGACTAGCCACGGTGGGGAGACCCAGTACTTC